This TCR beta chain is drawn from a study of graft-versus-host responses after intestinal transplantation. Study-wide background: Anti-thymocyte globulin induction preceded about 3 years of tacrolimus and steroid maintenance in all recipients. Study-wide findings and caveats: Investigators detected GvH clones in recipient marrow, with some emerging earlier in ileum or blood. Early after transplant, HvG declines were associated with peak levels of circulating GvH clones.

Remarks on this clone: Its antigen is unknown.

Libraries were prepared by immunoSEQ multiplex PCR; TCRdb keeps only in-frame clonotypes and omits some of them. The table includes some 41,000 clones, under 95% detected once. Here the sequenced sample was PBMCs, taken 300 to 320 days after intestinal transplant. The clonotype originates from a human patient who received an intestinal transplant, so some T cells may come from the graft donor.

CDR3 residues: CASMGTYYNEQFF. For the CDR3, the DNA is TGTGCCTCCATGGGGACGTATTACAATGAGCAGTTCTTC. The rearrangement joins TRBV6-1 to TRBJ2-1; perhaps D is TRBD1 or TRBD2 (5 bases each). Trimming removed 11 bases at V and 4 bases at J, with 15 bases between. Germline V gene sequence: CDR1 MNHNS, CDR2 SASEGT. The CDR3 covers 13 residues.